A single sample gave rise to the 16 T cell receptor beta chains below, sequenced in a study of vaccination effects on CD4 cells after COVID-19. Their cognate antigens are unknown. Data came from immunoSEQ multiplex PCR; TCRdb stores just in-frame clones and leaves some out. The sample holds 30,000 to 40,000 clones, 55% to 85% seen once. Prior to sequencing, the ViraFEST assay stimulated PBMC with viral peptide pools, which expanded the antigen-specific CD4+ T cells. CD4+ T cells were isolated after approximately 10 days of culture. Testing of the vaccine recipients showed negative nucleocapsid antibodies and no prior SARS-CoV-2 infection. Sequencing was performed on CD4+ T cells from PBMCs cultured with HCoV-OC43 spike peptides, taken before COVID-19 vaccination. Subset described: HCoV-OC43 spike overlapping peptide pool stimulation. These receptors were taken from a human donor who received a COVID-19 vaccine.

This clone showed up just once. The chain carries TRBV18 and TRBJ1-2; the D is unclear. V was cut by 0 bases and J by 0 bases, with 2 bases left in between. Germline V gene lookup returns CDR1 KGHSH and CDR2 LQKENI. The CDR3 is made up of 13 amino acids. The CDR3 nucleotides are TGTGCCAGCTCACCACCAGCTAACTATGGCTACACCTTC. Amino acids: CASSPPANYGYTF.

The chain combines TRBV19 with TRBJ1-1; D uncertain. Looked up from germline, CDR1 is LNHDA and CDR2 is SQIVND (reference sequence). CDR3 length equals 12 residues. With 11 bases removed from V and 8 bases from J, the gap between germline ends came to 18 bases. This chain's CDR3 is CASVGWGREAFF. The CDR3 DNA follows: TGTGCCTCCGTCGGGTGGGGTAGGGAAGCTTTCTTT. The entire variable domain, with the rest obtained from reference TRBV19 and TRBJ1-1, is as follows: DGGITQSPKYLFRKEGQNVTLSCEQNLNHDAMYWYRQDPGQGLRLIYYSQIVNDFQKGDIAEGYSVSREKKESFPLTVTSAQKNPTAFYLCASVGWGREAFFGQGTRLTVV.

Only one count was recorded for this clone. V usage is TRBV28 and J usage is TRBJ2-3; 9 bases align to TRBD2. The length of the CDR3 is 14 residues. Per germline, CDR1 MDHEN and CDR2 SYDVKM. Trimming at V came to 5 bases and at J to 1 base, leaving 1 base not matched to a gene. CDR3: CASSRTSGTDTQYF. CDR3 in DNA: TGTGCCAGCAGTCGGACTAGCGGCACAGATACGCAGTATTTT.

V is TRBV28 and J is TRBJ1-1; no clear D. CDR1 MDHEN and CDR2 SYDVKM come from the germline V gene. The CDR3 length is 15 residues. Trimming removed 5 bases at V and 1 base at J, with 14 bases between. CDR3 nucleotides: TGTGCCAGCAGTCGCCCTGGTGGACCGAACACTGAAGCTTTCTTT. Amino acids: CASSRPGGPNTEAFF.

The rearrangement links TRBV19 to TRBJ2-1, with 10 bases lining up with TRBD2. The length of the CDR3 is 16 residues. The germline CDR1 and CDR2 sequences are LNHDA and SQIVND (reference sequence). Germline trimming cut 6 bases from V and 3 bases from J; bases unmatched to any gene: 8. The CDR3 nucleotides read TGTGCCAGTAGGGACCCAGCGGGGGGGAACTACAATGAGCAGTTCTTC. Translation: CASRDPAGGNYNEQFF.

V and J are TRBV3-1 (or the pseudogene TRBV3-2) and TRBJ2-5, with TRBD2 matching over 8 bases. The germline V gene encodes CDR1 LGHDT and CDR2 YNNKEL (reference sequence). V was clipped by 11 bases and J by 4 bases; unmatched bases: 9. The CDR3 length is 13 residues. DNA of the CDR3: TGTGCCGTCCGCGGGGGGTCGGGAGAGACCCAGTACTTC. This codes for CAVRGGSGETQYF.

The V gene is TRBV24-1, the J gene TRBJ2-2; 8 nucleotides line up with TRBD2. This CDR3 is built from 18 residues. Germline V gene lookup returns CDR1 KGHDR and CDR2 SFDVKD. V lost 4 bases, J lost 1 base, and 10 bases stayed unmatched. The CDR3, as DNA: TGTGCCACCAGTGAACTCGGGAGGGACGGATTGAACACCGGGGAGCTGTTTTTT. Its protein is CATSELGRDGLNTGELFF.

The count of this clone is one. The chain links TRBV18 to TRBJ2-3, with 7 bases identical to TRBD2. Germline V gene data show CDR1 as KGHSH and CDR2 as LQKENI. This CDR3 spans 15 amino acids. With 3 bases clipped from V and 2 bases from J, the junction kept 5 bases outside the gene matches. CDR3 sequence reads: CASSPSLAVTDTQYF. The CDR3 DNA follows: TGTGCCAGCTCACCGAGCCTAGCGGTCACAGATACGCAGTATTTT.

CDR3 sequence: CASIGTGLATNEKLFF. As DNA, the CDR3 is TGTGCCAGTATCGGGACAGGGCTTGCAACTAATGAAAAACTGTTTTTT. The V call is TRBV19, the J call TRBJ1-4; the match to TRBD1 covers 9 bases. CDR1 and CDR2 (germline): LNHDA, SQIVND (reference sequence). V lost 7 bases, J lost 0 bases, and 6 bases stayed unmatched. The CDR3 covers 16 residues.

The chain combines TRBV2 with TRBJ1-4, with a possible D match to TRBD1 (5 bases). The CDR3 spans 16 residues. The germline V gene encodes CDR1 SNHLY and CDR2 FYNNEI. Trimming cost V 5 bases and J 1 base, with 14 bases left between them. The chain's CDR3 is CASSLDNPQTNEKLFF. In nucleotides, the CDR3 is TGTGCCAGCAGTTTGGACAACCCTCAAACTAATGAAAAACTGTTTTTT.

V and J are TRBV19 and TRBJ2-2; weak D call: TRBD2 (6 bases). Trimming shortened V by 3 bases and J by 6 bases, and 8 bases separated the two germline ends. Germline CDR1 LNHDA, CDR2 SQIVND (reference sequence). This CDR3 region has 13 residues. The CDR3 is CASSITGAGELFF. In nucleotides, the CDR3 is TGTGCCAGTAGTATCACGGGGGCCGGGGAGCTGTTTTTT.

The V and J genes are TRBV19 and TRBJ1-5; D is perhaps TRBD1 (6 bases). This CDR3 has 14 residues. V lost 7 bases and J lost 0, with 10 bases in between. Germline CDR1 is LNHDA and CDR2 is SQIVND (reference sequence). The CDR3 bases are TGTGCCAGTAAGGGGGAGCATAGCAATCAGCCCCAGCATTTT. Encoded protein: CASKGEHSNQPQHF.

The CDR3 sequence: CASSTTGTTINQPQHF. The CDR3 nucleotides are TGTGCCAGTAGTACGACAGGGACCACAATTAATCAGCCCCAGCATTTT. This chain joins TRBV19 and TRBJ1-5, with 7 bases aligning to TRBD1. Germline loops: CDR1 LNHDA, CDR2 SQIVND (reference sequence). V was clipped by 4 bases and J by 4 bases; unmatched bases: 10. The CDR3 covers 16 residues.

The CDR3 DNA follows: TGTGCCAGCAGTGAAGGGGGTAGCGGGAAGGAGACCCAGTACTTC. It translates to CASSEGGSGKETQYF. This chain links TRBV6-1 with TRBJ2-5; TRBD2 agrees at 8 bases. CDR1 is MNHNS, CDR2 SASEGT, per germline. CDR3 length: 15 residues. The V gene end was trimmed by 1 base and the J gene end by 5 bases; junction bases not matched to a gene: 6.

This clone was observed a handful of times. The chain employs TRBV28 and TRBJ1-6, with D possibly being TRBD1 (6 bases). The germline V and J ends were trimmed by 5 bases and 7 bases, with 24 bases remaining between them. The CDR3 runs 18 residues. Germline V CDR1 and CDR2: MDHEN, SYDVKM. The CDR3 protein is CASSPRYYREKANSPLHF. The CDR3 bases are TGTGCCAGCAGTCCAAGATACTACAGGGAGAAGGCAAATTCACCCCTCCACTTT.

V usage is TRBV5-6 and J usage is TRBJ1-1; a weak D match, TRBD1 (5 bases). This CDR3 comprises 14 residues. V was clipped by 4 bases and J by 2 bases, with 12 bases between them. Germline V gives CDR1 SGHDT, CDR2 YYEEEE. CDR3: CASSPRQINTEAFF. The CDR3 DNA follows: TGTGCCAGCAGCCCAAGACAGATTAACACTGAAGCTTTCTTT.